One sample yielded the 23 T cell receptor beta chains listed below, sequenced in a study of T cells in Graves' hyperthyroidism and ophthalmopathy (dated by TCRdb to about 2019). The library was produced with multiplex PCR. Sequencing instrument: Illumina HiSeq 2000. The TCR beta CDR3 regions were amplified from RNA transcripts. The first round of RT-PCR for the TCR CDR3 was performed with the HTBI primer set and the Qiagen OneStep RT-PCR kit. TCRdb redid the processing of the public reads, applying fastp at Q25 and MiXCR, and retained in-frame beta chains. One record per CDR3 amino acid sequence lists the most common genes and DNA. The sample includes more than 500,000 distinct CDR3 sequences, with approximately 44% observed a single time. The ten largest clones take up under 20% of the sample. The specimen was peripheral blood or thyroid tissue (not recorded which). The receptor source for this set is an adult woman with Graves' disease, either hyperthyroidism or ophthalmopathy (not recorded which).

Of note for this clonotype: Relative to the germline gene, one junction end is altered; a read error may explain this. The J gene is TRBJ2-5, the V gene TRBV7-3, with no clear D. The CDR3 length is 10 residues. The germline V gene encodes CDR1 SGHTA and CDR2 FQGTGA. The CDR3 DNA reads as TGCGCCAGCAGCCAACTGGCCCTGTACTTC. Translated, it gives CASSQLALYF.

The genes are TRBV7-9 and TRBJ2-2; tentatively, D is TRBD1 (6 bases). V lost 7 bases, J lost 8 bases, and 14 bases lay in between. Germline lookup yields CDR1 SEHNR and CDR2 FQNEAQ (reference sequence). CDR3 length: 13 residues. The CDR3 spells CASNVGGVGELFF. The CDR3 DNA reads as TGTGCCAGCAACGTAGGGGGAGTTGGGGAGCTGTTTTTT.

The chain uses TRBV10-3 and TRBJ1-2, with D uncertain. The germline CDR1 and CDR2 sequences are ENHRY and SYGVKD. V was cut by 4 bases and J by 4 bases, with 13 bases left in between. This CDR3 spans 14 amino acids. The CDR3 loop reads CAISGLEAAYGYTF. The DNA for the CDR3 is TGTGCCATCAGTGGGCTCGAGGCAGCCTATGGCTACACCTTC.

This clonotype appeared once. J is TRBJ1-2 and V is TRBV10-3; tentatively, D is TRBD1 (5 bases). Trimming removed 9 bases from V and 2 bases from J, with 13 bases in between. Germline CDR1 ENHRY, CDR2 SYGVKD. This CDR3 comprises 13 residues. CDR3 in amino acids: CAIGGGSNYGYTF. CDR3 nucleotide sequence: TGTGCCATAGGTGGGGGGTCCAACTATGGCTACACCTTC.

At least ten counts were recorded for this clonotype. This chain uses TRBV25-1 with TRBJ1-5, with 7 bases matching TRBD1. This CDR3 has 15 amino acids. Germline V gives CDR1 MGHDK, CDR2 SYGVNS. With V trimmed by 2 bases and J by 7 bases, 8 bases remained unmatched. The CDR3 DNA reads as TGTGCCAGCAGTGAAGGGGTAGGGGGCTGGCAGCCCCAGCATTTT. As protein: CASSEGVGGWQPQHF.

This chain links TRBV2 with TRBJ1-5; D is ambiguous. CDR3 size: 14 residues. Germline CDR1 is SNHLY and CDR2 is FYNNEI. V lost 7 bases, J lost 5 bases, and 15 bases lay in between. CDR3 in amino acids: CASTPTNSDQPQHF. The CDR3 region has the DNA TGTGCCAGCACCCCAACAAACTCGGATCAGCCCCAGCATTTT.

This clonotype was found many times. The rearrangement uses TRBV20-1 and TRBJ2-7; TRBD2 aligns across 8 bases. Trimming at V came to 3 bases and at J to 5 bases, leaving 6 bases not matched to a gene. Germline CDR1 and CDR2: DFQATT and SNEGSKA (reference sequence). This CDR3 has 13 residues. The CDR3 loop reads CSARPSGRNEQYF. CDR3 nucleotide sequence: TGCAGTGCTAGGCCTAGCGGGCGGAACGAGCAGTACTTC.

The V call is TRBV20-1, the J call TRBJ1-5; D gene uncertain. Germline values: CDR1 DFQATT, CDR2 SNEGSKA (reference sequence). The CDR3 consists of 14 residues. Trimming removed 3 bases from V and 9 bases from J, with 18 bases in between. CDR3 nucleotides: TGCAGTGCTAGTTCAGCTAGCCTACTCAGGCCCCAGCATTTT. Protein: CSASSASLLRPQHF.

The V and J genes are TRBV6-5 and TRBJ1-2; D might be TRBD1 (5 bases). The germline V and J ends were trimmed by 7 bases and 2 bases, with 14 bases remaining between them. Per germline, CDR1 MNHEY and CDR2 SVGAGI. The CDR3 totals 14 residues. The DNA of the CDR3 is TGTGCCAGCATACTGTCGACAGTGAACTATGGCTACACCTTC. Protein: CASILSTVNYGYTF.

The chain joins TRBV7-2 to TRBJ2-7, with D possibly being TRBD2 (5 bases). V was pared by 6 bases and J by 9 bases, with 15 bases between. Per germline, CDR1 SGHTA and CDR2 FQGNSA. The CDR3 consists of 12 residues. The CDR3 DNA follows: TGTGCCAGCAGTCGCATGGTTGAGGGGCAGTACTTC. Translation: CASSRMVEGQYF.

Many counts were recorded for this clonotype. The chain joins TRBV14 to TRBJ2-7, with D possibly matching TRBD1 (6 bases). From germline, CDR1 is SGHDN and CDR2 FVKESK. V lost 2 bases, J lost 3 bases, and 14 bases lay in between. This CDR3 spans 15 amino acids. The CDR3 DNA is TGTGCCAGCAGCCAATGGGACACTGGGATCTACGAGCAGTACTTC. Its translation is CASSQWDTGIYEQYF.

V usage is TRBV11-2 and J usage is TRBJ1-1; 7 bases map to TRBD1. Germline V gene lookup returns CDR1 SGHAT and CDR2 FQNNGV. CDR3 length: 16 amino acids. Losses at the gene ends were 1 base for V and 3 bases for J; bases not matched to a gene: 8. The CDR3: CASSLVEQGSDTEAFF. DNA for the CDR3: TGTGCCAGCAGCTTAGTCGAACAGGGGAGTGACACTGAAGCTTTCTTT.

The chain has TRBV3-1 and TRBJ2-5; 9 positions match TRBD1. CDR3 length: 14 residues. Germline CDR1 and CDR2: LGHDT and YNNKEL (reference sequence). J gave up 2 bases and V 5 bases, and 3 bases lay outside the gene matches. CDR3 amino acids: CASSVDRGQETQYF. CDR3 in DNA: TGTGCCAGCAGCGTTGACAGGGGGCAAGAGACCCAGTACTTC.

The J gene is TRBJ2-7, the V gene TRBV7-9; D uncertain. V shed 6 bases and J shed 6 bases, with 12 bases lying between them. Germline loops: CDR1 SEHNR, CDR2 FQNEAQ (reference sequence). The CDR3 loop spans 12 amino acids. DNA for the CDR3: TGTGCCAGCAGATCGACCCATCGCGAGCAGTACTTC. It translates to CASRSTHREQYF.

A note on this clonotype: Its ends do not fully match the called genes, so a read error is possible. V usage is TRBV9 and J usage is TRBJ1-6; 9 bases map to TRBD1. There are 15 residues in the CDR3. CDR1 SGDLS and CDR2 YYNGEE come from the germline V gene. CDR3 bases: TGTACCAGCAGCGAAATGACAGGGGGAGGTTCACCCCTCCACTTT. Amino acid sequence: CTSSEMTGGGSPLHF.

J is TRBJ1-2 and V is TRBV2; D remains unclear. The CDR3 loop spans 10 amino acids. Trimming removed 3 bases from V and 8 bases from J, with 4 bases in between. Germline CDR1 and CDR2: SNHLY and FYNNEI. The DNA for the CDR3 is TGTGCCAGCAGTGATCGCGGCTACACCTTC. This sequence encodes CASSDRGYTF.

There are many counts of this clonotype. The chain joins TRBV4-2 to TRBJ1-2; 9 nucleotides line up with TRBD1. The V gene end was trimmed by 3 bases and the J gene end by 8 bases; junction bases not matched to a gene: 10. The CDR3 consists of 15 residues. Germline loops: CDR1 LGHNA, CDR2 YNFKEQ. The CDR3 spells CASSHPGQGVWGYTF. DNA of the CDR3: TGTGCCAGCAGCCACCCGGGACAGGGAGTGTGGGGCTACACCTTC.

In the case of this clonotype: It may be a read error: a sequence one base away is much more abundant. The genes are TRBV7-9 and TRBJ1-6; D not certain. The CDR3 runs to 12 residues. The germline V gene encodes CDR1 SEHNR and CDR2 FQNEAQ (reference sequence). V was cut by 5 bases and J by 7 bases, with 6 bases left in between. CDR3 coding DNA: TGTGCCAGCAGCCACACGAATTCACCCCTCCACTTT. Protein: CASSHTNSPLHF.

Remarks on this clonotype: The junction does not match germline at one end; this may be a read error. The chain is built from TRBV5-1 and TRBJ1-3; D might be TRBD1 (5 bases). CDR3 length equals 15 residues. CDR1 SGHRS and CDR2 YFSETQ come from the germline V gene. The CDR3 here is CASSVGANSGNTIYF. CDR3 DNA: TGTGCCAGCAGCGTAGGGGCCAACTCAGGAAACACCATATATTTT.

This clonotype has only a few counts. J is TRBJ2-7 and V is TRBV12-3 or TRBV12-4; no firm D call. This CDR3 has 12 residues. Trimming stripped 2 bases from V and 4 bases from J, with 6 bases between. The CDR3 loop reads CASSLMPYEQYF. In DNA, the CDR3 is TGTGCCAGCAGTTTAATGCCATACGAGCAGTACTTC.

In the case of this clonotype: This is likely a read error, given that the CDR3 carries no conserved phenylalanine or tryptophan at its end. The chain combines TRBV7-7 with TRBJ2-5; a weak D match, TRBD1 (5 bases). The CDR3 loop spans 14 amino acids. The germline V gene encodes CDR1 SSHAT and CDR2 FNYEAQ (reference sequence). CDR3 nucleotides: TGTGCTAGCAGCTTCGGAAAGGGGCAAGAGACCCAGTACCTC. It codes for CASSFGKGQETQYL.

J is TRBJ1-2 and V is TRBV7-9, with TRBD1 matching over 10 bases. Per germline, CDR1 SEHNR and CDR2 FQNEAQ (reference sequence). This CDR3 comprises 14 residues. V lost 4 bases to trimming and J lost 8 bases; unmatched junction nucleotides: 7. CDR3 residues: CASSSGTGDRGYTF. The CDR3 coding sequence is TGTGCCAGCAGCTCTGGGACAGGGGACCGCGGCTACACCTTC.

This clonotype showed up just a few times. Being one base from a much bigger clone, this may be a read error. The rearrangement links TRBV11-2 to TRBJ2-7, with a possible D match to TRBD2 (6 bases). This CDR3 is 14 amino acids long. The germline V gene has CDR1 SGHAT and CDR2 FQNNGV. Here the CDR3 DNA reads TGTGCCAGCAGCCGTAGCGGAAGCTCCTGCGAGCAGTACTTC. Its protein product is CASSRSGSSCEQYF. The entire variable domain, with the rest obtained from reference TRBV11-2 and TRBJ2-7, is as follows: EAGVAQSPRYKIIEKRQSVAFWCNPISGHATLYWYQQILGQGPKLLIQFQNNGVVDDSQLPKDRFSAERLKGVDSTLKIQPAKLEDSAVYLCASSRSGSSCEQYFGPGTRLTVT.